A single T cell receptor (beta chain) is shown here with its context. No antigen is known for it. No base quality information exists; no much larger clone differs at one position. Library method: the immunoSEQ multiplex PCR assay. Held by TCRdb, this immuneACCESS table contains in-frame sequences only and omits some clones. Under half of the omission traces to an unresolved V gene where checked; the cause of the rest is unknown. The sample contains around 62,000 clones, roughly 90% of them found a single time. Under 4.5% of the sample is held by the ten biggest clonotypes. Repertoires were sampled repeatedly over the course of chemoradiotherapy so that clonal expansion in the tumor microenvironment could be followed. The sample belongs to a study of chemoradiotherapy in HPV16-positive cancers (dated by TCRdb to the early 2020s). About the full investigation: Using functional T-cell assays on cells from a couple of HPV16-positive patients, the researchers defined candidate HPV-specific T-cell clones and common TCR motifs. The study asked whether T-cell immunity against the HPV oncoproteins E6 and E7 changes during chemoradiotherapy and whether it affects survival. Next, the candidate HPV-specific TCRs and motifs were followed in TCR repertoires from over 85 patients with HPV-related cancers.

V is clipped by 4 bases and J by 3 bases, and the sequence between their germline boundaries is 13 bases long. As encoded in the germline V gene, CDR1 is SGHDT while CDR2 is YYEEEE. The CDR3, cysteine through phenylalanine, is 14 amino acids long. Just CDR3 DNA is preserved here, 42 bases in frame from base 1. Summary of the overall study and its limitations: Expansion of candidate HPV-specific clones and E7-related TCR motifs was observed in the tumor microenvironment during treatment, whereas no such expansion was observed for non-HPV-specific T cells. Among HPV16-positive patients, expansion of HPV-responsive T cells during chemoradiotherapy was associated with better recurrence-free survival. The survival association was reported for HPV16-positive patients, and the functional definition of HPV-specific T cells was derived from only two HPV16-positive patients.

The chain was built from TRBV5-6 and TRBJ1-1; the D gene remains uncertain. The specimen was blood, collected from a patient who underwent chemoradiotherapy. The receptor was derived from a human donor with HPV-associated anogenital cancer. The sequenced DNA: TGTGCCAGCAGCCGACCCCGGGGAGACACTGAAGCTTTCTTT. This yields the protein CASSRPRGDTEAFF.